Listed below are T cell receptor beta chains from one sample, sequenced in a study of cytomegalovirus exposure and HLA in healthy donors. TCRdb keeps only in-frame clones here, not all; method: immunoSEQ multiplex PCR. Of over 150,000 clones in the sample, roughly 80% were seen once. The sequenced sample consisted of PBMCs. These receptors all stem from a woman in her twenties or thirties in good health and CMV-seronegative. The CDR3 runs from the conserved cysteine through the conserved F or W. Each record gives: J gene, V gene, clone size, D gene, CDR3 protein, CDR3 DNA. D genes are given only for firm matches. Size is omitted from some rows. Given values are once, few, many or a class for expanded clones.

TRBJ1-4	TRBV16	once	NA	CASSQSRITPEKLFF	TGTGCCAGCAGCCAATCGAGGATTACTCCTGAAAAACTGTTTTTT
TRBJ1-4	TRBV28	NA	TRBD1	CASSNPTGGEKLFF	TGTGCCAGCAGCAATCCGACAGGGGGCGAAAAACTGTTTTTT
TRBJ1-2	TRBV6-4	NA	TRBD1	CASSSTGVGGYTF	TGTGCCAGCAGTTCGACAGGGGTTGGCGGCTACACCTTC
TRBJ2-3	TRBV15	NA	TRBD1	CATSLGQGVAGDTQYF	TGTGCCACCAGCTTGGGACAGGGGGTAGCGGGTGATACGCAGTATTTT
TRBJ1-3	TRBV5-1	NA	NA	CASSLGGLGSGNTIYF	TGCGCCAGCAGCTTGGGGGGCTTGGGCTCTGGAAACACCATATATTTT
TRBJ1-5	TRBV19	NA	NA	CASSLRRGSNQPQHF	TGTGCCAGTAGCCTCCGTCGGGGAAGCAATCAGCCCCAGCATTTT
TRBJ2-5	TRBV27	NA	TRBD2	CASLEGLAGVYGETQYF	TGTGCCAGCCTGGAAGGACTAGCGGGAGTCTATGGAGAGACCCAGTACTTC
TRBJ2-1	TRBV10-3	NA	TRBD2	CAITASGSTYNEQFF	TGTGCCATCACGGCTAGCGGGAGTACCTACAATGAGCAGTTCTTC
TRBJ2-3	TRBV10-3	NA	TRBD1	CAISDIDRATDTQYF	TGTGCCATCAGTGATATTGACAGGGCCACAGATACGCAGTATTTT
TRBJ2-7	TRBV5-1	NA	NA	CASSGGAGVWEQYF	TGCGCCAGCAGCGGAGGCGCCGGGGTGTGGGAGCAGTACTTC